This passage covers 32 T cell receptor beta chains from one sample sequenced in a study of breast tumors, draining lymph nodes, adjacent tissues. TCRdb called the multiplex PCR reads again in MiXCR, with one record for every CDR3 protein. The top ten clones hold around 8.5% of a sample with tens of thousands of distinct CDR3 sequences, about 23% of them seen once. Sample: breast tumor tissue. Every receptor here comes from a female donor with breast cancer. Some clones in this sample may be carry-over from other donors' samples.

The V and J genes are TRBV20-1 and TRBJ2-7; TRBD2 agrees at 13 bases. This CDR3 has 15 amino acids. Germline CDR1 DFQATT, CDR2 SNEGSKA (reference sequence). The J segment lost 3 bases and the V segment lost 6 bases, leaving 8 bases of the junction unmatched. The CDR3 DNA reads as TGCAGTGCGCCACTAGCGGGAGGGCCAGACTACGAGCAGTACTTC. Amino acids: CSAPLAGGPDYEQYF.

This clonotype was seen ten or more times. The chain employs TRBV10-3 and TRBJ2-7; no clear D. The CDR3 has 13 residues. From germline, CDR1 is ENHRY and CDR2 SYGVKD. Trimming pared 4 bases from V and 0 bases from J, leaving 7 bases between. The CDR3 is CAISAQGSYEQYF. CDR3 in DNA: TGTGCCATCAGTGCACAAGGCTCCTACGAGCAGTACTTC.

Concerning this clonotype: This may stem from a read error, because a much larger clone lies one nucleotide away. The rearrangement joins TRBV10-2 to TRBJ1-4, with D tentatively TRBD1 (5 bases). The V gene's germline CDR1 is WSHSY and CDR2 SAAADI. This CDR3 region has 14 residues. The chain's CDR3 is CASSEQVLTGKLVF. The CDR3, as DNA: TGCGCCAGCAGTGAACAGGTGTTAACTGGAAAACTGGTTTTT.

This clonotype was seen ten or more times. CDR3 region: CASSVEFGGLYNEQFF. The CDR3 nucleotides read TGTGCCAGCAGCGTAGAATTCGGCGGACTTTACAATGAGCAGTTCTTC. V is TRBV9 and J is TRBJ2-1; D might be TRBD2 (5 bases). Trimming pared 0 bases from V and 4 bases from J, leaving 14 bases between. The CDR3 runs to 16 residues. The germline CDR1 and CDR2 sequences are SGDLS and YYNGEE.

This clonotype has at least ten counts. The chain recombines TRBV19 with TRBJ1-4, with 7 bases fitting TRBD1. V lost 3 bases to trimming and J lost 8 bases; unmatched junction nucleotides: 12. Germline loops: CDR1 LNHDA, CDR2 SQIVND (reference sequence). CDR3 length equals 16 residues. The CDR3 spells CASSIGVTGMGEKLFF. In DNA, the CDR3 is TGTGCCAGTAGTATCGGGGTGACAGGGATGGGCGAAAAACTGTTTTTT.

This clonotype was observed at least ten times. This sequence joins TRBV4-1 and TRBJ1-2; D may be TRBD1 (6 bases). V lost 3 bases to trimming and J lost 0 bases, with 14 bases between them. The germline V gene has CDR1 MGHRA and CDR2 YSYEKL. The CDR3 is 16 residues long. The CDR3: CASSQDRDTANYGYTF. DNA for the CDR3: TGCGCCAGCAGCCAGGACCGGGACACAGCTAACTATGGCTACACCTTC.

This chain uses TRBV6-6 with TRBJ1-1; 7 nucleotides match TRBD1. CDR3 size: 15 residues. The germline CDR1 and CDR2 sequences are MNHNY and SVGAGI (reference sequence). J was trimmed by 0 bases and V by 5 bases; bases with no gene match: 6. CDR3 sequence (DNA): TGTGCCAGCAGTGGCAGACAGGGAATGAACACTGAAGCTTTCTTT. It codes for CASSGRQGMNTEAFF.

This clonotype came up many times. The rearrangement uses TRBV6-2 or TRBV6-3 and TRBJ2-7; tentatively, D is TRBD2 (6 bases). Looked up from germline, CDR1 is MNHEY and CDR2 is SVGEGT. The CDR3 runs to 14 residues. Trimming shortened V by 6 bases and J by 3 bases, and 15 bases separated the two germline ends. CDR3 nucleotide sequence: TGTGCCAGCAGATCCCTGGGGGGAGACTACGAGCAGTACTTC. Translated: CASRSLGGDYEQYF.

This clonotype was picked up many times. The V call is TRBV5-1, the J call TRBJ2-7; D remains unclear. Trimming cost V 4 bases and J 4 bases, with 15 bases left between them. The CDR3 sequence is 14 residues long. Looked up from germline, CDR1 is SGHRS and CDR2 is YFSETQ. This CDR3 reads CASSPGTHGYEQYF. DNA for the CDR3: TGCGCCAGCAGCCCCGGTACTCACGGGTACGAGCAGTACTTC.

By frequency in the sample, this clonotype is medium-sized. The chain is built from TRBV2 and TRBJ2-7, with D unclear. V gave up 10 bases and J gave up 0 bases, with 13 bases separating them. Germline CDR1 reads SNHLY; CDR2 reads FYNNEI. This CDR3 contains 13 residues. The CDR3 region has the DNA TGTGCCACCAATGGACGCCGCTCCTACGAGCAGTACTTC. Translating it yields CATNGRRSYEQYF. Filled out from reference TRBV2 and TRBJ2-7, the complete variable domain reads EPEVTQTPSHQVTQMGQEVILRCVPISNHLYFYWYRQILGQKVEFLVSFYNNEISEKSEIFDDQFSVERPDGSNFTLKIRSTKLEDSAMYFCATNGRRSYEQYFGPGTRLTVT.

This clonotype has at least ten counts. This chain uses TRBV9 with TRBJ2-5, with 12 positions matching TRBD2. Losses at the gene ends were 4 bases for V and 5 bases for J; bases not matched to a gene: 12. The CDR3 consists of 17 residues. Per the germline V gene, CDR1 is SGDLS and CDR2 is YYNGEE. CDR3 DNA: TGTGCCAGCAGCCCGGGGGCTAGCGGGGGGGCCGGGGAGACCCAGTACTTC. Its protein is CASSPGASGGAGETQYF.

Regarding this clonotype: A read error may be the cause here, since a much bigger clone is one base away. The chain links TRBV9 to TRBJ2-3; D uncertain. This CDR3 has 13 amino acids. Germline V gene data show CDR1 as SGDLS and CDR2 as YYNGEE. The DNA for the CDR3 is TGTGCCAACAGCGCCCTTAGTACAGATACGCAGTATTTT. Its translation is CANSALSTDTQYF.

This clonotype was seen repeatedly, ten times or more. This chain joins TRBV5-1 and TRBJ1-4; D is ambiguous. Germline V gives CDR1 SGHRS, CDR2 YFSETQ. CDR3 length: 19 amino acids. The V gene lost 3 bases and the J gene lost 0 bases, with 21 bases spanning the gap. The CDR3 sequence: CASSWVRPENDPTNEKLFF. The CDR3 DNA follows: TGCGCCAGCAGCTGGGTCCGACCCGAGAACGACCCAACTAATGAAAAACTGTTTTTT.

The rearrangement uses TRBV12-3 or TRBV12-4 and TRBJ1-1; perhaps TRBD1 as D (5 bases). The CDR3 runs 15 residues. Trimming stripped 8 bases from V and 5 bases from J, with 21 bases between. CDR3 in amino acids: CASESKQGAPTEAFF. CDR3 nucleotide sequence: TGTGCCAGCGAGTCCAAGCAAGGGGCGCCAACTGAAGCTTTCTTT.

As for this clonotype: Just one base apart from a much larger clone, this may be a read error. J is TRBJ2-1 and V is TRBV11-2; maybe TRBD1 (5 bases). The length of the CDR3 is 13 residues. Germline CDR1 and CDR2: SGHAT and FQNNGV. The CDR3 loop reads CASSLVGPNELFF. In DNA, the CDR3 is TGTGCCAGCAGCTTAGTGGGGCCCAATGAGCTGTTCTTC.

This clonotype was detected ten times or more. This chain connects TRBV5-1 to TRBJ1-5; TRBD1 aligns across 7 bases. Losses at the gene ends were 0 bases for V and 8 bases for J; bases not matched to a gene: 5. The CDR3 covers 14 residues. Germline V gives CDR1 SGHRS, CDR2 YFSETQ. CDR3 in amino acids: CASSLGSGGEPQHF. The CDR3 DNA follows: TGCGCCAGCAGCTTGGGATCAGGGGGAGAGCCCCAGCATTTT.

The chain employs TRBV20-1 and TRBJ1-2, with 9 bases matching TRBD1. Trimming cost V 0 bases and J 3 bases; bases outside gene matches: 5. Looked up from germline, CDR1 is DFQATT and CDR2 is SNEGSKA (reference sequence). CDR3 length: 15 amino acids. Written as DNA, the CDR3 is TGCAGTGCTAGAGATACACAGGGGGCAGACTATGGCTACACCTTC. It translates to CSARDTQGADYGYTF.

This clonotype was seen ten or more times. The chain is built from TRBV6-5 and TRBJ2-3; 12 nucleotides agree with TRBD2. The CDR3 loop spans 15 amino acids. The germline V gene encodes CDR1 MNHEY and CDR2 SVGAGI. Germline trimming cut 5 bases from V and 5 bases from J; bases unmatched to any gene: 5. The CDR3 sequence is CASSGRLAGVDTQYF. As DNA, the CDR3 is TGTGCCAGCAGTGGCCGACTAGCGGGGGTAGATACGCAGTATTTT.

Details on this clonotype: A much larger clone differs by one base, so this may be a read error. The J gene is TRBJ2-3, the V gene TRBV29-1, with 9 bases that match TRBD2. CDR3 length: 15 residues. Germline loops: CDR1 SQVTM, CDR2 ANQGSEA. CDR3 coding DNA: TGCAGCGCCCCTACGACTAGCGGAATAACAGGTACGCAGTATTTT. This translates into CSAPTTSGITGTQYF.

This clonotype was found many times. The chain recombines TRBV5-8 with TRBJ2-7; the match to TRBD1 covers 11 bases. Germline values: CDR1 SGHTS, CDR2 YDEGEE. The junction had 15 bases not matched to a gene; V was cut back by 3 bases and J by 1 base. The CDR3 length is 19 residues. The CDR3 sequence: CASSWPPGQGGARSYEQYF. In DNA, the CDR3 is TGTGCCAGCAGCTGGCCTCCGGGACAGGGGGGAGCGAGGTCCTACGAGCAGTACTTC. Supplemented by reference TRBV5-8 and TRBJ2-7, the full variable domain reads EAGVTQSPTHLIKTRGQQATLRCSPISGHTSVYWYQQALGLGLQFLLWYDEGEERNRGNFPPRFSGRQFPNYSSELNVNALELEDSALYLCASSWPPGQGGARSYEQYFGPGTRLTVT.

A remark on this clonotype: A much larger clone is a single base away; this may be a read error. The chain has TRBV6-6 and TRBJ2-2; TRBD2 matches 12 bases. This CDR3 spans 15 amino acids. Per germline, CDR1 MNHNY and CDR2 SVGAGI (reference sequence). J gave up 5 bases and V 5 bases, and 3 bases lay outside the gene matches. The CDR3 DNA follows: TGTGCCAGCAGTCATGGACTAGCGGGAACCGGGGAGCTGTTTTTT. This translates into CASSHGLAGTGELFF.

Note on this clonotype: It may be a read error: a sequence one base away is much more abundant. The genes are TRBV7-9 and TRBJ2-3; D is perhaps TRBD1 (5 bases). The end of the DNA fits TRBJ1-5 better, so the J call may be wrong. The length of the CDR3 is 16 residues. The germline V gene has CDR1 SEHNR and CDR2 FQNEAQ (reference sequence). The CDR3 here is CASSLIRAGGRNTQHF. The DNA for the CDR3 is TGTGCCAGCAGCTTAATTCGAGCGGGGGGGAGAAATACGCAGCATTTT.

This clonotype appeared many times. V usage is TRBV15 and J usage is TRBJ2-7; unclear D gene. Germline-derived CDR1 and CDR2 are LNHNV and YYDKDF (reference sequence). The CDR3 is 14 amino acids. The ends were cut back, 0 bases at V and 6 bases at J, with 12 bases in the middle. CDR3 bases: TGTGCCACCAGCAGAGAGCGAGTGAGGAGCGAGCAGTACTTC. Amino acid sequence: CATSRERVRSEQYF.

This clonotype showed up many times. A much larger clone is a single base away; this may be a read error. This chain links TRBV30 with TRBJ2-2, with D perhaps TRBD2 (5 bases). Germline V lookup: CDR1 GTSNPN, CDR2 SVGIG (reference sequence). Trimming pared 1 base from V and 8 bases from J, leaving 14 bases between. CDR3 length: 14 amino acids. CDR3 bases: TGTGCCTGGAGTGCCCACGAGGGTTGGGGGGAGCTGTTTTTT. It codes for CAWSAHEGWGELFF.

This clonotype was detected ten times or more. The chain employs TRBV4-1 and TRBJ1-6, with TRBD1 matching over 7 bases. The trim removed 4 bases at V and 9 bases at J, leaving 6 bases unmatched. Germline CDR1 is MGHRA and CDR2 is YSYEKL. CDR3 length: 14 residues. CDR3 region: CASSPGTDFSPLHF. For the CDR3, the DNA is TGCGCCAGCAGCCCGGGGACAGATTTTTCACCCCTCCACTTT.

This clonotype was picked up many times. The V gene is TRBV7-8, the J gene TRBJ1-5, with D possibly matching TRBD1 (5 bases). V shed 2 bases and J shed 3 bases, with 8 bases lying between them. Germline V gene sequence: CDR1 SGHVS, CDR2 FQNEAQ. This CDR3 has 14 residues. CDR3 nucleotide sequence: TGTGCCAGCAGCTTACCAGGGACCAATCAGCCCCAGCATTTT. Translation gives CASSLPGTNQPQHF.

This clonotype turned up a few times. This rearrangement joins TRBV28 to TRBJ1-2; the D gene is possibly TRBD1 (5 bases). V dropped 2 bases and J dropped 4 bases, with 14 bases sitting between them. Germline loops: CDR1 MDHEN, CDR2 SYDVKM. This CDR3 is 15 amino acids long. The CDR3 sequence: CASSLAPGEAYGYTF. The CDR3 coding sequence is TGTGCCAGCAGTTTAGCCCCGGGGGAGGCCTATGGCTACACCTTC.

This clonotype was observed many times. The chain carries TRBV5-6 and TRBJ1-2; 8 nucleotides line up with TRBD1. The CDR3 consists of 16 residues. CDR1 and CDR2 (germline): SGHDT, YYEEEE. The V segment lost 0 bases and the J segment 4 bases; nucleotides outside the gene matches: 8. CDR3 region: CASSLDVGQGFYGYTF. DNA of the CDR3: TGTGCCAGCAGCTTGGACGTTGGACAGGGCTTCTATGGCTACACCTTC.

This clonotype was recorded at least ten times. The chain has TRBV28 and TRBJ2-2, with 10 bases lining up with TRBD2. Germline values: CDR1 MDHEN, CDR2 SYDVKM. The CDR3 totals 16 residues. Trimming cost V 6 bases and J 6 bases; bases outside gene matches: 10. CDR3 region: CASSPIAGGGAGELFF. The CDR3 DNA reads as TGTGCCAGCAGCCCTATAGCGGGAGGCGGAGCCGGGGAGCTGTTTTTT.

This clonotype has ten or more counts. CDR3 in amino acids: CAWSITGGTGGYTF. The CDR3 nucleotides read TGTGCCTGGTCCATAACAGGGGGTACGGGTGGCTACACCTTC. V usage is TRBV30 and J usage is TRBJ1-2, with 8 bases aligning to TRBD1. The CDR3 is 14 residues long. CDR1 is GTSNPN, CDR2 SVGIG, per germline (reference sequence). V lost 5 bases, J lost 7 bases, and 12 bases stayed unmatched.

By its share, this clonotype is medium-sized. This chain uses TRBV3-1 with TRBJ2-7; tentatively, D is TRBD1 (5 bases). With 4 bases removed from V and 4 bases from J, the gap between germline ends came to 14 bases. Per germline, CDR1 LGHDT and CDR2 YNNKEL (reference sequence). CDR3 length equals 14 residues. The CDR3 loop is CASSRQRGRYEQYF. CDR3 nucleotides: TGTGCCAGCAGCCGCCAAAGGGGAAGGTACGAGCAGTACTTC.

This clonotype was detected ten times or more. This sequence joins TRBV7-8 and TRBJ2-3; D gene unclear. This CDR3 is built from 16 residues. The germline V gene has CDR1 SGHVS and CDR2 FQNEAQ. Deletions cut 0 bases from V and 0 bases from J, with 10 bases between. The CDR3 coding sequence is TGTGCCAGCAGCTTAGCGCAAGTCCGTAGCACAGATACGCAGTATTTT. Translation gives CASSLAQVRSTDTQYF.